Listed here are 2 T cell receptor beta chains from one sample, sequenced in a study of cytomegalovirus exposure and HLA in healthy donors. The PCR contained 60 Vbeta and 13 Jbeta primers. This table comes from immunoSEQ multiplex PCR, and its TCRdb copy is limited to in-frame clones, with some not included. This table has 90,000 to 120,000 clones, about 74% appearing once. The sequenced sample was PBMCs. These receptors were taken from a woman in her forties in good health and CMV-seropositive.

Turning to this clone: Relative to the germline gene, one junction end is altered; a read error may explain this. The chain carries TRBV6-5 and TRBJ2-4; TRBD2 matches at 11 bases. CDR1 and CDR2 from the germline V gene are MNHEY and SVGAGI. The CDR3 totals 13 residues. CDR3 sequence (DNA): TGTGCCAGCAGTTTAGCGGGGGGGAACTTTTGGCACTTC. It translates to CASSLAGGNFWHF.

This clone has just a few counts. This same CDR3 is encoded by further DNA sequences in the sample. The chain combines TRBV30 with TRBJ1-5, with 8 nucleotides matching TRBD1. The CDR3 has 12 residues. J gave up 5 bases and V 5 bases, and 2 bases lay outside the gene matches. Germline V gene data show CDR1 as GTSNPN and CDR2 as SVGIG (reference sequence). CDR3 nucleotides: TGTGCCTGGGACAGGGGAGATCAGCCCCAGCATTTT. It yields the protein CAWDRGDQPQHF.